The rows below give T cell receptor beta chains drawn from one sample of a study of beta chain features in type 1 diabetes. Libraries were prepared by immunoSEQ multiplex PCR; TCRdb keeps only in-frame clonotypes and omits some of them. Of under 900,000 clones listed, 15% to 20% are singletons. Sequencing used naive CD4+ T cells from blood. The receptors were gathered from a woman younger than 35 in good health. Both conserved end residues are part of each CDR3. A D gene is named only where the DNA matches it firmly. Part of the rows lack a size; the others show once, few, many or a class for expanded clones.

v_call: TRBV5-4; clone_size: -; j_call: TRBJ2-6; d_call: -; cdr3_aa: CASSAMSITGANVLTF; cdr3_nt: TGTGCCAGCAGCGCCATGTCAATAACTGGGGCCAACGTCCTGACTTTC
v_call: TRBV5-1; clone_size: -; j_call: TRBJ2-7; d_call: -; cdr3_aa: CASSLASEQYF; cdr3_nt: TGCGCCAGCAGCTTGGCCTCCGAGCAGTACTTC
v_call: TRBV5-4; clone_size: -; j_call: TRBJ2-7; d_call: TRBD1; cdr3_aa: CASSSAPGQARYEQYF; cdr3_nt: TGTGCCAGCAGCTCAGCTCCGGGACAGGCCCGCTACGAGCAGTACTTC
v_call: TRBV19; clone_size: few; j_call: TRBJ2-7; d_call: TRBD1; cdr3_aa: CASSATGTASSYEQYF; cdr3_nt: TGTGCCAGTAGTGCTACCGGGACAGCAAGCTCCTACGAGCAGTACTTC
v_call: TRBV6-5; clone_size: -; j_call: TRBJ2-1; d_call: TRBD1; cdr3_aa: CASSSPGGDEQFF; cdr3_nt: TGTGCCAGCAGTTCCCCAGGGGGAGATGAGCAGTTCTTC
v_call: TRBV7-9; clone_size: -; j_call: TRBJ2-3; d_call: TRBD2; cdr3_aa: CASSSRGAGAGPDTQYF; cdr3_nt: TGTGCCAGCAGCTCACGGGGAGCGGGAGCTGGCCCAGATACGCAGTATTTT
v_call: TRBV7-2; clone_size: -; j_call: TRBJ2-1; d_call: -; cdr3_aa: CASSSFLLSEQFF; cdr3_nt: TGTGCCAGCAGTTCCTTCCTTCTCAGTGAGCAGTTCTTC
v_call: TRBV2; clone_size: few; j_call: TRBJ2-5; d_call: TRBD1; cdr3_aa: CASNRGPGQGQETQYF; cdr3_nt: TGTGCCAGTAACCGCGGGCCCGGACAGGGCCAAGAGACCCAGTACTTC
v_call: TRBV7-9; clone_size: few; j_call: TRBJ1-5; d_call: -; cdr3_aa: CASSLSGEGRGTQPQHF; cdr3_nt: TGTGCCAGCAGCTTAAGTGGGGAGGGCAGGGGTACTCAGCCCCAGCATTTT
v_call: TRBV15; clone_size: -; j_call: TRBJ2-7; d_call: -; cdr3_aa: CATSRGDLGYEQYF; cdr3_nt: TGTGCCACCTCGAGGGGAGACCTGGGCTACGAGCAGTACTTC
v_call: TRBV7-6; clone_size: few; j_call: TRBJ2-1; d_call: TRBD2; cdr3_aa: CASSTRLAGVDEQFF; cdr3_nt: TGTGCCAGCAGCACCCGGCTAGCGGGAGTTGATGAGCAGTTCTTC
v_call: TRBV27; clone_size: few; j_call: TRBJ1-2; d_call: TRBD1; cdr3_aa: CASGKLSGQGLSYGYTF; cdr3_nt: TGTGCCAGCGGGAAGCTCTCCGGACAGGGACTATCATATGGCTACACCTTC
v_call: TRBV4-1; clone_size: few; j_call: TRBJ1-2; d_call: -; cdr3_aa: CASSQDDGRTNYGYTF; cdr3_nt: TGCGCCAGCAGCCAAGATGACGGACGAACTAACTATGGCTACACCTTC
v_call: TRBV14; clone_size: few; j_call: TRBJ2-5; d_call: TRBD2; cdr3_aa: CASSQLAGRQETQYF; cdr3_nt: TGTGCCAGCAGCCAACTAGCGGGCCGCCAAGAGACCCAGTACTTC
v_call: TRBV9; clone_size: few; j_call: TRBJ2-2; d_call: TRBD2; cdr3_aa: CASRGLADTGELFF; cdr3_nt: TGTGCCAGCAGAGGACTAGCGGACACCGGGGAGCTGTTTTTT
v_call: TRBV2; clone_size: few; j_call: TRBJ2-1; d_call: -; cdr3_aa: CASSASGRISSYNEQFF; cdr3_nt: TGTGCCAGCAGTGCGAGTGGACGCATAAGCTCCTACAATGAGCAGTTCTTC
v_call: TRBV19; clone_size: -; j_call: TRBJ2-7; d_call: TRBD1; cdr3_aa: CASSIGDSRYEQYF; cdr3_nt: TGTGCCAGTAGTATAGGGGACAGCCGCTACGAGCAGTACTTC
v_call: TRBV7-9; clone_size: few; j_call: TRBJ2-2; d_call: TRBD2; cdr3_aa: CASSPSGSNTGELFF; cdr3_nt: TGTGCCAGCAGCCCTAGCGGGTCGAACACCGGGGAGCTGTTTTTT
v_call: TRBV4-1; clone_size: -; j_call: TRBJ1-5; d_call: -; cdr3_aa: CASSQDYAQDQPQHF; cdr3_nt: TGCGCCAGCAGCCAAGATTATGCACAGGATCAGCCCCAGCATTTT
v_call: TRBV4-3; clone_size: -; j_call: TRBJ2-7; d_call: -; cdr3_aa: CASSQGAYYEQYF; cdr3_nt: TGCGCCAGCAGCCAAGGGGCTTACTACGAGCAGTACTTC
v_call: TRBV28; clone_size: -; j_call: TRBJ2-3; d_call: -; cdr3_aa: CASNTGSLADTQYF; cdr3_nt: TGTGCCAGCAACACGGGCTCTCTAGCCGATACGCAGTATTTT
v_call: TRBV5-1; clone_size: -; j_call: TRBJ2-1; d_call: TRBD1; cdr3_aa: CASSPEPPGQLSYNEQFF; cdr3_nt: TGCGCCAGCAGCCCCGAGCCGCCGGGACAGCTCTCCTACAATGAGCAGTTCTTC
v_call: TRBV25-1; clone_size: few; j_call: TRBJ2-7; d_call: -; cdr3_aa: CASSAVSQGNYEQYF; cdr3_nt: TGTGCCAGCAGCGCCGTGTCACAGGGAAACTACGAGCAGTACTTC
v_call: TRBV7-9; clone_size: -; j_call: TRBJ2-1; d_call: -; cdr3_aa: CASSLEGDNEQFF; cdr3_nt: TGTGCCAGCAGCTTAGAGGGCGACAATGAGCAGTTCTTC
v_call: TRBV21-1; clone_size: few; j_call: TRBJ2-1; d_call: -; cdr3_aa: CASSKGRTYYNEQFF; cdr3_nt: TGTGCCAGCAGCAAAGGGAGGACCTACTACAATGAGCAGTTCTTC
v_call: TRBV7-9; clone_size: few; j_call: TRBJ2-1; d_call: TRBD2; cdr3_aa: CASSPGTSGRRSSYNEQFF; cdr3_nt: TGTGCCAGCAGCCCCGGGACTAGCGGGAGACGGAGCTCCTACAATGAGCAGTTCTTC
v_call: TRBV6-6; clone_size: -; j_call: TRBJ2-5; d_call: TRBD2; cdr3_aa: CASSQLAGHQTQYF; cdr3_nt: TGTGCCAGCAGCCAACTAGCGGGACATCAGACCCAGTACTTC
v_call: TRBV18; clone_size: -; j_call: TRBJ2-7; d_call: TRBD1; cdr3_aa: CASSPGQGTGEQYF; cdr3_nt: TGTGCCAGCTCACCTGGACAGGGTACGGGCGAGCAGTACTTC
v_call: TRBV28; clone_size: -; j_call: TRBJ2-7; d_call: -; cdr3_aa: CASSLAGRQYF; cdr3_nt: TGTGCCAGCAGTCTCGCGGGGAGGCAGTACTTC
v_call: TRBV28; clone_size: few; j_call: TRBJ1-3; d_call: -; cdr3_aa: CASRQSSGNTIYF; cdr3_nt: TGTGCCAGCAGACAATCCTCAGGAAACACCATATATTTT
v_call: TRBV7-2; clone_size: -; j_call: TRBJ2-1; d_call: -; cdr3_aa: CASSLVISSYNEQFF; cdr3_nt: TGTGCCAGCAGCTTAGTTATCTCCTCATACAATGAGCAGTTCTTC
v_call: TRBV9; clone_size: -; j_call: TRBJ2-5; d_call: TRBD2; cdr3_aa: CASSMGPGTSGRVETQYF; cdr3_nt: TGTGCCAGCAGCATGGGACCCGGGACTAGCGGGAGGGTAGAGACCCAGTACTTC
v_call: TRBV10-3; clone_size: few; j_call: TRBJ2-5; d_call: TRBD2; cdr3_aa: CASSRAASGGRQTQYF; cdr3_nt: TGTGCCAGCAGCAGGGCGGCTAGCGGAGGTCGGCAGACCCAGTACTTC
v_call: TRBV18; clone_size: few; j_call: TRBJ2-1; d_call: -; cdr3_aa: CASSPARTVWYNEQFF; cdr3_nt: TGTGCCAGCTCACCGGCGCGCACAGTGTGGTACAATGAGCAGTTCTTC
v_call: TRBV15; clone_size: -; j_call: TRBJ1-4; d_call: TRBD1; cdr3_aa: CATSRAGTGSEKLFF; cdr3_nt: TGTGCCACCAGCAGAGCGGGGACAGGGAGCGAAAAACTGTTTTTT
v_call: TRBV10-2; clone_size: few; j_call: TRBJ2-7; d_call: -; cdr3_aa: CASTLQVYEQYF; cdr3_nt: TGCGCCAGCACCTTACAGGTTTACGAGCAGTACTTC
v_call: TRBV7-9; clone_size: few; j_call: TRBJ2-5; d_call: TRBD2; cdr3_aa: CASSLLAAYETQYF; cdr3_nt: TGTGCCAGCAGCTTACTAGCGGCTTACGAGACCCAGTACTTC
v_call: TRBV6-1; clone_size: few; j_call: TRBJ2-5; d_call: -; cdr3_aa: CASSVRVQETQYF; cdr3_nt: TGTGCCAGCAGTGTCCGGGTCCAAGAGACCCAGTACTTC
v_call: TRBV6-5; clone_size: -; j_call: TRBJ2-2; d_call: -; cdr3_aa: CASSQENTGELFF; cdr3_nt: TGTGCCAGCAGCCAAGAAAACACCGGGGAGCTGTTTTTT
v_call: TRBV6-5; clone_size: -; j_call: TRBJ2-3; d_call: -; cdr3_aa: CASSDSQRDTQYF; cdr3_nt: TGTGCCAGCAGTGATTCCCAGAGAGATACGCAGTATTTT
v_call: TRBV12-5; clone_size: few; j_call: TRBJ1-2; d_call: -; cdr3_aa: CASGYGNYGYTF; cdr3_nt: TGTGCTAGTGGGTACGGAAACTATGGCTACACCTTC
v_call: TRBV28; clone_size: -; j_call: TRBJ2-7; d_call: -; cdr3_aa: CASSLSRYEQYF; cdr3_nt: TGTGCCAGCAGTTTATCGCGGTACGAGCAGTACTTC
v_call: TRBV28; clone_size: -; j_call: TRBJ2-1; d_call: TRBD2; cdr3_aa: CASSLSPKASGRAISYNEQFF; cdr3_nt: TGTGCCAGCAGTTTGTCTCCCAAGGCTAGCGGGAGGGCCATATCCTACAATGAGCAGTTCTTC